This is a list of T cell receptor beta chains from one sample in a study of blood T cell repertoires in COVID-19. The protocol was immunoSEQ multiplex PCR, while the TCRdb copy is restricted to in-frame clones and leaves out a portion. This table has roughly 280,000 clones, approximately 80% appearing once. The sample comprised peripheral blood. The receptors shown here come from a man between 60 and 75 years old with acute or convalescent COVID-19. Both conserved end residues are part of each CDR3. The order of the fields is D gene, clone size, J gene, V gene, CDR3 length, CDR3 protein, CDR3 DNA. D genes are given only for firm matches. Rows may omit the clone size; those that give it use once, few, many or a size class.

. . TRBJ2-3 TRBV7-2 14 CASSLEPTTDTQYF TGTGCCAGCAGCTTAGAACCAACAACAGATACGCAGTATTTT
. . TRBJ1-2 TRBV30 14 CAWSVLAGNYGYTF TGTGCCTGGAGTGTACTAGCAGGGAACTATGGCTACACCTTC
. . TRBJ2-1 TRBV5-1 14 CASSSLDPNNEQFF TGCGCCAGCAGCAGTCTAGACCCCAACAATGAGCAGTTCTTC
TRBD1 . TRBJ1-6 TRBV5-1 16 CASSLRAQGADSPLHF TGCGCCAGCAGCTTGAGGGCCCAGGGGGCTGATTCACCCCTCCACTTT
. . TRBJ1-1 TRBV9 14 CASSVDWGETEAFF TGTGCCAGCAGCGTGGACTGGGGGGAGACTGAAGCTTTCTTT
TRBD2 once TRBJ2-4 TRBV6-2/TRBV6-3 15 CASSTLAGGRHIQYF TGTGCCAGCAGTACCTTAGCGGGGGGGCGTCACATTCAGTACTTC
. . TRBJ1-5 TRBV28 12 CGEGQSNQPQHF TGTGGGGAGGGCCAGAGCAATCAGCCCCAGCATTTT
TRBD1 . TRBJ2-1 TRBV30 16 CAWRTGGAGSYNEQFF TGTGCCTGGAGGACAGGGGGGGCCGGCTCCTACAATGAGCAGTTCTTC
TRBD2 . TRBJ2-5 TRBV4-1 18 CASSQDGGLAASKETQYF TGCGCCAGCAGCCAAGATGGGGGACTAGCGGCATCTAAAGAGACCCAGTACTTC
. . TRBJ1-5 TRBV10-3 14 CAISEPNSNQPQHF TGTGCCATCAGTGAACCTAATAGCAATCAGCCCCAGCATTTT
TRBD1 . TRBJ2-1 TRBV3-1/TRBV3-2 15 CASSQGTGGRGEQFF TGTGCCAGCAGCCAAGGGACAGGGGGTCGTGGGGAGCAGTTCTTC
. . TRBJ1-1 TRBV29-1 13 CSVETGPNTEAFF TGCAGCGTTGAAACAGGGCCGAACACTGAAGCTTTCTTT
. . TRBJ1-1 TRBV7-9 16 CASSPNTGRVHTEAFF TGTGCCAGCAGCCCGAATACAGGGAGGGTTCACACTGAAGCTTTCTTT
TRBD2 . TRBJ2-1 TRBV6-4 16 CASSDSGGRGGDEQFF TGTGCCAGCAGTGACTCAGGAGGGCGGGGGGGCGATGAGCAGTTCTTC